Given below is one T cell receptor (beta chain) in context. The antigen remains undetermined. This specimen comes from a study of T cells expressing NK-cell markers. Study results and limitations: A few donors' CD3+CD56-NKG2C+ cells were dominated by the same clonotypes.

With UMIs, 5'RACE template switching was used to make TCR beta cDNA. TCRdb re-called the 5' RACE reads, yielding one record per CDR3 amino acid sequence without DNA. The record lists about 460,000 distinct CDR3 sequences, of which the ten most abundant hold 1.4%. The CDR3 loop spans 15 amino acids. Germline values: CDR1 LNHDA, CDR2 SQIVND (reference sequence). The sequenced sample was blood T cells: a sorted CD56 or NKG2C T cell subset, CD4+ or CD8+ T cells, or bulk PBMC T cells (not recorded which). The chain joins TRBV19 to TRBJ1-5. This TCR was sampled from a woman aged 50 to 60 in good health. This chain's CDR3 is CASTHNGRGLQPQHF.